A single sample is the source of the 8 T cell receptor beta chains below, sequenced in a study of blood T cell repertoires in COVID-19. TCRdb's table, derived via immunoSEQ multiplex PCR, lists solely in-frame clones and lacks some. The table records around 400,000 clones, about 87% of them present only once. Sequenced sample: peripheral blood. The receptors derive from a woman in her sixties with COVID-19, enrolled during active disease.

Note on this clone: At the DNA level, this CDR3 is encoded by other sequences in the same sample as well. The chain joins TRBV2 to TRBJ2-1; no clear D. The CDR3 spans 12 residues. Germline CDR1 SNHLY, CDR2 FYNNEI. Trimming cost V 3 bases and J 6 bases, with 6 bases left between them. CDR3 in DNA: TGTGCCAGCAGTGAGTCGGGCAATGAGCAGTTCTTC. Protein: CASSESGNEQFF.

The chain carries TRBV25-1 and TRBJ2-2; no definite D call. CDR1 and CDR2 (germline): MGHDK, SYGVNS. CDR3 length equals 15 residues. V lost 5 bases to trimming and J lost 1 base, with 11 bases between them. The CDR3 here is CASSPPTGNTGELFF. The CDR3 DNA reads TGTGCCAGCAGTCCCCCAACCGGGAACACCGGGGAGCTGTTTTTT.

This clone was found once. The chain uses TRBV7-2 and TRBJ1-3, with TRBD1 as a possible D gene (6 bases). Between the trimmed V and J ends, which lost 2 bases and 5 bases, there was a span of 10 bases. This CDR3 region has 14 residues. CDR1 is SGHTA and CDR2 is FQGNSA in the germline V gene. As DNA, the CDR3 is TGTGCCAGCAGCTTAACTCAGGGGAGAAACACCATATATTTT. This translates into CASSLTQGRNTIYF.

The chain employs TRBV5-4 and TRBJ2-7; D may be TRBD2 (5 bases). With 3 bases removed from V and 0 bases from J, the gap between germline ends came to 16 bases. The germline V gene encodes CDR1 SGHNT and CDR2 YYREEE (reference sequence). CDR3 length: 16 amino acids. The CDR3 here is CASSWIGRGISYEQYF. The DNA for the CDR3 is TGTGCCAGCAGCTGGATTGGCCGAGGGATCTCCTACGAGCAGTACTTC.

The chain is built from TRBV5-1 and TRBJ2-1; D unresolved. The V end was cut by 0 bases, the J end by 0 bases, with 7 bases between. The germline CDR1 and CDR2 sequences are SGHRS and YFSETQ. The CDR3 is made up of 15 amino acids. CDR3 DNA sequence: TGCGCCAGCAGCTTGGGGTCCAGCTCCTACAATGAGCAGTTCTTC. It specifies CASSLGSSSYNEQFF.

The chain joins TRBV6-1 to TRBJ2-1, with 10 positions matching TRBD2. V was pared by 2 bases and J by 3 bases, with 4 bases of the junction left unmatched. The CDR3 has 16 amino acids. Germline loops: CDR1 MNHNS, CDR2 SASEGT. CDR3 sequence reads: CASSESGGAGYNEQFF. The CDR3, as DNA: TGTGCCAGCAGTGAAAGCGGGGGGGCCGGCTACAATGAGCAGTTCTTC.

This clone was recorded only once. The chain has TRBV11-3 and TRBJ2-2; TRBD1 might be the D (6 bases). Germline CDR1 SGHNT, CDR2 YENEEA. This CDR3 is 16 amino acids long. Trimming removed 1 base at V and 0 bases at J, with 9 bases between. CDR3 sequence: CASSLAAGANTGELFF. In nucleotides, the CDR3 is TGTGCCAGCAGCTTAGCAGCAGGGGCGAACACCGGGGAGCTGTTTTTT.

The V and J genes are TRBV6-5 and TRBJ2-1, with D perhaps TRBD1 (5 bases). V dropped 2 bases and J dropped 10 bases, with 21 bases sitting between them. This CDR3 has 16 residues. The germline gives CDR1 MNHEY, CDR2 SVGAGI. The chain's CDR3 is CASSYVPQGPRWEQFF. The CDR3 DNA follows: TGTGCCAGCAGTTACGTGCCGCAGGGCCCGAGGTGGGAGCAGTTCTTC.